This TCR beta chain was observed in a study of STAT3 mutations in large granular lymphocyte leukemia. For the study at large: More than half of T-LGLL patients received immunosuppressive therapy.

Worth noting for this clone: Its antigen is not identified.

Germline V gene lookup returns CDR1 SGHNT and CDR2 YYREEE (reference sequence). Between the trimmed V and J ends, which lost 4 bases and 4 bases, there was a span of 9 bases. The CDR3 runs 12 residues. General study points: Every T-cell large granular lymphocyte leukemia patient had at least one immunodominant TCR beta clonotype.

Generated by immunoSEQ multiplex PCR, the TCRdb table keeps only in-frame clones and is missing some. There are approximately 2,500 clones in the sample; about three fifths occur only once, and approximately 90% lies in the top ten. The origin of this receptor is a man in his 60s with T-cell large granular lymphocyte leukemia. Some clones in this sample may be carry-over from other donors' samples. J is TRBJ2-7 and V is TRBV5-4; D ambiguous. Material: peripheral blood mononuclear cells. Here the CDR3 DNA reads TGTGCCAGCAGCACCGGTGGGTACGAGCAGTACTTC. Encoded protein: CASSTGGYEQYF.